Presented here are 20 T cell receptor beta chains from one specimen sequenced in a study of graft-versus-host responses after intestinal transplantation. Antigens for these TCRs are unknown. Method: immunoSEQ multiplex PCR; TCRdb's copy keeps in-frame clones and lacks some. This table holds some 110,000 clones, 90% found once. Sequences were derived from unstimulated CD4+ T cells sorted from spleen or lymph node cells, sampled before intestinal transplant. These receptors were collected from a human donor who received an intestinal transplant.

The chain carries TRBV9 and TRBJ2-7, with D possibly being TRBD2 (7 bases). V lost 4 bases to trimming and J lost 4 bases, with 15 bases between them. The length of the CDR3 is 14 residues. Germline-derived CDR1 and CDR2 are SGDLS and YYNGEE. This CDR3 reads CASSRGGLGYEQYF. The CDR3 region has the DNA TGTGCCAGCAGCAGGGGGGGGCTAGGATACGAGCAGTACTTC.

The rearrangement links TRBV28 to TRBJ1-5; a weak D match, TRBD1 (5 bases). The CDR3 sequence is 15 residues long. Trimming took 6 bases from V and 6 from J, leaving 18 bases between them. CDR1 is MDHEN, CDR2 SYDVKM, per germline. Written as DNA, the CDR3 is TGTGCCAGCAGCCCAGCCGTCGGACAAGTTCAGCCCCAGCATTTT. It is translated as CASSPAVGQVQPQHF.

This chain links TRBV30 with TRBJ1-1; D is undetermined. Germline CDR1 GTSNPN, CDR2 SVGIG (reference sequence). V was cut by 2 bases and J by 7 bases, with 14 bases left in between. The CDR3 runs 13 residues. As DNA, the CDR3 is TGTGCCTGGAGTCTCCGCCTGGGCATTGAAGCTTTCTTT. This gives the protein CAWSLRLGIEAFF.

The genes are TRBV2 and TRBJ1-5; the D is unclear. Germline V gives CDR1 SNHLY, CDR2 FYNNEI. V was cut by 8 bases and J by 1 base, with 12 bases left in between. The CDR3 runs to 14 residues. CDR3 residues: CASCQDGSNQPQHF. The CDR3, as DNA: TGTGCCAGCTGTCAGGATGGGAGCAATCAGCCCCAGCATTTT.

The rearrangement uses TRBV2 and TRBJ2-3; the match to TRBD1 covers 8 bases. With V trimmed by 6 bases and J by 4 bases, 6 bases remained unmatched. The germline CDR1 and CDR2 sequences are SNHLY and FYNNEI. The CDR3 covers 14 residues. CDR3 sequence (DNA): TGTGCCAGCAGGAGAGGACAGGGCTCAGATACGCAGTATTTT. Translating gives CASRRGQGSDTQYF.

The chain couples TRBV6-6 to TRBJ1-1; 7 bases align to TRBD1. This CDR3 has 15 amino acids. From germline, CDR1 is MNHNY and CDR2 SVGAGI (reference sequence). Losses at the gene ends were 5 bases for V and 0 bases for J; bases not matched to a gene: 6. In DNA, the CDR3 is TGTGCCAGCAGTATCCGGACAGGAATGAACACTGAAGCTTTCTTT. This gives the protein CASSIRTGMNTEAFF.

The chain couples TRBV7-7 to TRBJ1-2; 7 bases are a match to TRBD1. The CDR3 sequence is 17 residues long. The J segment lost 0 bases and the V segment lost 7 bases, leaving 14 bases of the junction unmatched. Germline V gene lookup returns CDR1 SSHAT and CDR2 FNYEAQ (reference sequence). DNA for the CDR3: TGTGCCAGCATCTACAGGGGCCGGCCTAGCCCTAACTATGGCTACACCTTC. This gives the protein CASIYRGRPSPNYGYTF.

The chain combines TRBV5-1 with TRBJ2-3; 7 bases agree with TRBD2. Germline CDR1 reads SGHRS; CDR2 reads YFSETQ. The ends lost 0 bases at V and 8 bases at J; junction bases unmatched: 9. The CDR3 runs to 15 residues. CDR3 sequence: CASSLEVGDYSTQYF. CDR3 DNA sequence: TGCGCCAGCAGCTTGGAAGTCGGGGACTACAGTACGCAGTATTTT.

The chain has TRBV6-5 and TRBJ1-5; D remains ambiguous. The CDR3 totals 14 residues. Germline lookup yields CDR1 MNHEY and CDR2 SVGAGI. Trimming shortened V by 1 base and J by 1 base, and 5 bases separated the two germline ends. For the CDR3, the DNA is TGTGCCAGCAGTTACTTAGCCAGCAATCAGCCCCAGCATTTT. This translates into CASSYLASNQPQHF.

In its sample, this clone was seen once. Written as DNA, the CDR3 is TGTGCCAGCAGTGTAGGGACTACCCTTTTCTCGGACAAAAACATTCAGTACTTC. It is translated as CASSVGTTLFSDKNIQYF. The chain carries TRBV6-1 and TRBJ2-4, with 7 bases matching TRBD2. The CDR3 loop spans 18 amino acids. With 4 bases clipped from V and 3 bases from J, the junction kept 15 bases outside the gene matches. The germline CDR1 and CDR2 sequences are MNHNS and SASEGT.

The V gene is TRBV7-9, the J gene TRBJ1-5; D might be TRBD1 (6 bases). Per the germline V gene, CDR1 is SEHNR and CDR2 is FQNEAQ (reference sequence). The V end was cut by 1 base, the J end by 4 bases, with 11 bases between. This CDR3 has 15 residues. This CDR3 is CASSLEGGRNQPQHF. The CDR3 DNA reads TGTGCCAGCAGCTTAGAAGGGGGAAGGAATCAGCCCCAGCATTTT.

This clone was seen a few times. The V and J genes are TRBV7-2 and TRBJ1-2; D is uncertain. Trimming removed 4 bases from V and 6 bases from J, with 15 bases in between. CDR1 SGHTA and CDR2 FQGNSA come from the germline V gene. The length of the CDR3 is 14 residues. CDR3 in amino acids: CASSSFFVGNGYTF. CDR3 DNA: TGTGCCAGCAGCTCATTTTTCGTCGGGAATGGCTACACCTTC.

This chain connects TRBV28 to TRBJ1-5; 8 bases line up with TRBD1. This CDR3 region has 17 residues. V shed 6 bases and J 4 bases; nucleotides not matched to a gene: 14. Germline loops: CDR1 MDHEN, CDR2 SYDVKM. CDR3 nucleotide sequence: TGTGCCAGCAGAGCCCGTGCGACAGGGGCCCGGAATCAGCCCCAGCATTTT. This gives the protein CASRARATGARNQPQHF.

The J gene is TRBJ1-5, the V gene TRBV19; 11 nucleotides match TRBD1. This CDR3 comprises 17 residues. V lost 3 bases to trimming and J lost 4 bases; unmatched junction nucleotides: 8. CDR1 and CDR2 from the germline V gene are LNHDA and SQIVND (reference sequence). The CDR3 region is CASSIRGGTGGNQPQHF. Written as DNA, the CDR3 is TGTGCCAGTAGTATCAGGGGAGGGACAGGGGGTAATCAGCCCCAGCATTTT.

The rearrangement uses TRBV7-2 and TRBJ2-3; perhaps TRBD2 as D (6 bases). The CDR3 is 12 residues long. Germline lookup yields CDR1 SGHTA and CDR2 FQGNSA. V gave up 8 bases and J gave up 6 bases, with 12 bases separating them. The DNA of the CDR3 is TGTGCCAGCGGAAGAGGAGGGGATACGCAGTATTTT. This encodes CASGRGGDTQYF.

The rearrangement joins TRBV29-1 to TRBJ1-2; D unclear. The germline CDR1 and CDR2 sequences are SQVTM and ANQGSEA. The CDR3 contains 12 residues. The V and J ends lost 5 bases and 4 bases respectively, with 11 bases between them. This CDR3 reads CSVTRALYGYTF. CDR3 bases: TGCAGCGTTACTAGGGCCCTCTATGGCTACACCTTC.

The CDR3 DNA reads as TGCGCCAGCAGCTTGGCCACCGGGAGCCCGAACTCCTACGAGCAGTACTTC. Translating it yields CASSLATGSPNSYEQYF. This chain connects TRBV5-1 to TRBJ2-7; TRBD2 is a possible D gene (6 bases). CDR3 length equals 17 residues. The V end lost 0 bases, the J end lost 0 bases, and 16 bases lay between the germline ends. Germline-derived CDR1 and CDR2 are SGHRS and YFSETQ.

This chain links TRBV10-2 with TRBJ2-7, with 13 bases that match TRBD2. This CDR3 has 15 residues. Germline V gives CDR1 WSHSY, CDR2 SAAADI. The V segment lost 8 bases and the J segment 6 bases; nucleotides outside the gene matches: 10. The CDR3 here is CASLRTSGGSIEQYF. CDR3 nucleotides: TGCGCCAGCCTAAGGACTAGCGGGGGTTCTATCGAGCAGTACTTC.

This clone was recorded only once. The chain uses TRBV7-2 and TRBJ1-3, with D perhaps TRBD1 (6 bases). Germline V gene sequence: CDR1 SGHTA, CDR2 FQGNSA. Trimming left V 5 bases short and J 3 bases short, with 17 bases between. This CDR3 spans 16 amino acids. CDR3 in amino acids: CASSVRGGQGGNTIYF. CDR3 sequence (DNA): TGTGCCAGCAGCGTCAGGGGAGGGCAGGGTGGAAACACCATATATTTT. The full variable domain, rest sourced from reference TRBV7-2 and TRBJ1-3, is GAGVSQSPSNKVTEKGKDVELRCDPISGHTALYWYRQSLGQGLEFLIYFQGNSAPDKSGLPSDRFSAERTGGSVSTLTIQRTQQEDSAVYLCASSVRGGQGGNTIYFGEGSWLTVV.

The rearrangement joins TRBV6-5 to TRBJ2-3, with 13 bases identical to TRBD2. V lost 4 bases and J lost 1; bases outside the gene matches: 2. Germline CDR1 and CDR2: MNHEY and SVGAGI. The CDR3 has 16 residues. The CDR3 is CASSWGTSGGTDTQYF. Written as DNA, the CDR3 is TGTGCCAGCAGTTGGGGGACTAGCGGGGGCACAGATACGCAGTATTTT.